Listed below are T cell receptor beta chains from one sample, sequenced in a study of sequential checkpoint blockade in melanoma. Using immunoSEQ multiplex PCR, the repertoire was profiled, and TCRdb retains in-frame clones only, with some absent. The data contain about 4,900 clones, over 30% of them singletons. Material: tumor tissue (inferred from file names), obtained from a patient given nivolumab and ipilimumab in sequence. These receptors all come from a human donor with melanoma. Each CDR3 is given with its conserved first and last residue. Fields, in order: J gene, D gene, V gene, clone size, CDR3 DNA, CDR3 protein. The D gene is left open where the match is weak. Clone size is given for some rows only: seen once, a few or many times, or a class if the clone is expanded.

J: TRBJ2-1; D: TRBD1; V: TRBV11-3; size: few; DNA: TGTGCCAGCAGCCCTGACAGGGGGCGATACAATGAGCAGTTCTTC; CDR3: CASSPDRGRYNEQFF
J: TRBJ1-5; D: .; V: TRBV6-8; size: medium-sized; DNA: TGTGCCAGCAGTTACCTCGAAGGGAGCAATCAGCCCCAGCATTTT; CDR3: CASSYLEGSNQPQHF
J: TRBJ1-4; D: TRBD1; V: TRBV18; size: .; DNA: TGTGCCAGCTCACCGGGACAGAGCTCAACTAATGAAAAACTGTTTTTT; CDR3: CASSPGQSSTNEKLFF
J: TRBJ1-1; D: TRBD1; V: TRBV6-8; size: few; DNA: TGTGCCAGCACCCAGGGGGTGGATGAAGCTTTCTTT; CDR3: CASTQGVDEAFF
J: TRBJ1-2; D: .; V: TRBV5-1; size: .; DNA: TGCGCCAGCAGGGTTATGGGGGGACCCACGAACTATGGCTACACCTTC; CDR3: CASRVMGGPTNYGYTF
J: TRBJ2-7; D: TRBD2; V: TRBV6-8; size: .; DNA: TGTGCCAGCAGTCAGCTAGCGGAGGCGCAGTACTTC; CDR3: CASSQLAEAQYF
J: TRBJ2-7; D: TRBD1; V: TRBV19; size: .; DNA: TGTGCCAGTAGTCCCCGACAGGGGAGCTACGAGCAGTACTTC; CDR3: CASSPRQGSYEQYF
J: TRBJ2-5; D: TRBD1; V: TRBV6-8; size: many; DNA: TGTGCCAGCAGTTACGTATCCGGGACAGAAGAGACCCAGTACTTC; CDR3: CASSYVSGTEETQYF
J: TRBJ2-5; D: .; V: TRBV6-8; size: medium-sized; DNA: TGTGCCAGCACCCGGGGGAGCCAAGGGACCCAGTACTTC; CDR3: CASTRGSQGTQYF
J: TRBJ2-5; D: .; V: TRBV2; size: few; DNA: TGTGCCAGCAGTGGAGGGGGGCGGTGGGAGACCCAGTACTTC; CDR3: CASSGGGRWETQYF
J: TRBJ1-6; D: .; V: TRBV6-8; size: medium-sized; DNA: TGTGCCAGCAGTGGGGCTGGGAAGGGGAATTCACCCCTCCACTTT; CDR3: CASSGAGKGNSPLHF
J: TRBJ1-5; D: .; V: TRBV18; size: .; DNA: TGTGCCAGCTCACCAAGGTGGTATAGCAATCAGCCCCAGCATTTT; CDR3: CASSPRWYSNQPQHF
J: TRBJ2-7; D: .; V: TRBV6-8; size: .; DNA: TGTGCCAGCAGTTACGACAGTAAGGGGACCTACGAGCAGTACTTC; CDR3: CASSYDSKGTYEQYF
J: TRBJ2-1; D: .; V: TRBV4-1; size: .; DNA: TGCGCCAGCAGCCTGCCAAACTCCTACAATGAGCAGTTCTTC; CDR3: CASSLPNSYNEQFF
J: TRBJ2-5; D: .; V: TRBV15; size: .; DNA: TGTGCCACCAGCAGAGATAAGGGTTTGGAGACCCAGTACTTC; CDR3: CATSRDKGLETQYF
J: TRBJ1-4; D: TRBD1; V: TRBV30; size: .; DNA: TGTGCCTGGAGTGAGGGGGCGCTTGCAAAACTGTTTTTT; CDR3: CAWSEGALAKLFF
J: TRBJ1-5; D: TRBD1; V: TRBV9; size: .; DNA: TGTGCCAGCAGCGAAGGACAGGGAAGCAATCAGCCCCAGCATTTT; CDR3: CASSEGQGSNQPQHF
J: TRBJ1-1; D: .; V: TRBV19; size: once; DNA: TGTGCCAGTAGTCCCCACGGGGGCCTCACTGAAGCTTTCTTT; CDR3: CASSPHGGLTEAFF
J: TRBJ1-6; D: TRBD1; V: TRBV7-6; size: few; DNA: TGTGCCAGCAGCGAAAGACAGGGGACAGGTTCACCCCTCCACTTT; CDR3: CASSERQGTGSPLHF
J: TRBJ2-7; D: .; V: TRBV6-7; size: .; DNA: TGTGCCAGCAGTGAAGCCCCCCCAAAGCACTTC; CDR3: CASSEAPPKHF
J: TRBJ2-7; D: TRBD2; V: TRBV6-8; size: .; DNA: TGTGCCAGCAGTGGGCGGGGGAGCTCCTACGAGCAGTACTTC; CDR3: CASSGRGSSYEQYF
J: TRBJ1-1; D: .; V: TRBV9; size: few; DNA: TGTGCCAGCAGCCCTTACCCCTTGACTGAAGCTTTCTTT; CDR3: CASSPYPLTEAFF
J: TRBJ2-4; D: .; V: TRBV19; size: .; DNA: TGTGCCAGTAGTACCCCGACATTAGCCAAAAACATTCAGTACTTC; CDR3: CASSTPTLAKNIQYF
J: TRBJ1-1; D: TRBD1; V: TRBV29-1; size: .; DNA: TGCAGCGTTGAATTGGTAGTGGACAGGGGTATAGGGGGGAGGACTGAAGCTTTCTTT; CDR3: CSVELVVDRGIGGRTEAFF
J: TRBJ2-1; D: TRBD2; V: TRBV11-3; size: few; DNA: TGTGCCAGCAGCTTGGGTACTAGCGGAGATGAGCAGTTCTTC; CDR3: CASSLGTSGDEQFF
J: TRBJ1-1; D: .; V: TRBV7-8; size: few; DNA: TGTGCCAGCAGCGGACTCGAGAACACTGAAGCTTTCTTT; CDR3: CASSGLENTEAFF
J: TRBJ2-2; D: TRBD1; V: TRBV7-1; size: .; DNA: TGTGCCAGCAGCGTACCATCCGGGACAGGGAACACCGGGGAGCTGTTTTTT; CDR3: CASSVPSGTGNTGELFF
J: TRBJ1-3; D: .; V: TRBV19; size: .; DNA: TGTGCCAGTAGTTTAGGGGGACTCTCTGGAAACACCATATATTTT; CDR3: CASSLGGLSGNTIYF
J: TRBJ2-7; D: TRBD1; V: TRBV6-8; size: medium-sized; DNA: TGTGCCATAAACCGGGACAGGGATTACGAGCAGTACTTC; CDR3: CAINRDRDYEQYF
J: TRBJ1-6; D: TRBD1; V: TRBV9; size: few; DNA: TGTGCCAGCAGTGGCCGGACAGGGAATTCACCCCTCCACTTT; CDR3: CASSGRTGNSPLHF
J: TRBJ1-1; D: TRBD1; V: TRBV15; size: medium-sized; DNA: TGTGCCACCAGCAGAGACCGGGACAGGGCCAACACTGAAGCTTTCTTT; CDR3: CATSRDRDRANTEAFF
J: TRBJ1-1; D: .; V: TRBV19; size: large; DNA: TGTGCCAGTAGTATGACACTTATTAACACTGAAGCTTTCTTT; CDR3: CASSMTLINTEAFF
J: TRBJ2-1; D: .; V: TRBV7-2; size: .; DNA: TGTGCCAGCAGCTTAAACAGGGTGAGGTACAATGAGCAGTTCTTC; CDR3: CASSLNRVRYNEQFF
J: TRBJ2-1; D: .; V: TRBV12-5; size: .; DNA: TGTGCTAGTGGCCCCGAAGGCCTTCCCACGAGGAATGAGCAGTTCTTC; CDR3: CASGPEGLPTRNEQFF
J: TRBJ1-1; D: TRBD1; V: TRBV11-3; size: many; DNA: TGTGCCAGCAGCTTGGGGGACAGGGGGCTGGCGAACACTGAAGCTTTCTTT; CDR3: CASSLGDRGLANTEAFF
J: TRBJ2-2; D: .; V: TRBV6-4; size: .; DNA: TGTGCCAGCAGTTACTCGATTGGGACACAGAACACCGGGGAGCTGTTTTTT; CDR3: CASSYSIGTQNTGELFF
J: TRBJ2-5; D: .; V: TRBV19; size: .; DNA: TGTGCCAGTAGTATATCAGGTAGAGAGACCCAGTACTTC; CDR3: CASSISGRETQYF
J: TRBJ2-1; D: TRBD2; V: TRBV30; size: few; DNA: TGTGCCTGGAGTGCGGATCTAGCGGGCTACAATGAGCAGTTCTTC; CDR3: CAWSADLAGYNEQFF
J: TRBJ1-6; D: TRBD1; V: TRBV11-3; size: medium-sized; DNA: TGTGCCAGCAGCTGGGGACAGGGAAATTCACCCCTCCACTTT; CDR3: CASSWGQGNSPLHF
J: TRBJ1-2; D: .; V: TRBV29-1; size: .; DNA: TGCAGTACTTGGGGGGCAGGAGTTGGAAGTGGCTACACCTTC; CDR3: CSTWGAGVGSGYTF